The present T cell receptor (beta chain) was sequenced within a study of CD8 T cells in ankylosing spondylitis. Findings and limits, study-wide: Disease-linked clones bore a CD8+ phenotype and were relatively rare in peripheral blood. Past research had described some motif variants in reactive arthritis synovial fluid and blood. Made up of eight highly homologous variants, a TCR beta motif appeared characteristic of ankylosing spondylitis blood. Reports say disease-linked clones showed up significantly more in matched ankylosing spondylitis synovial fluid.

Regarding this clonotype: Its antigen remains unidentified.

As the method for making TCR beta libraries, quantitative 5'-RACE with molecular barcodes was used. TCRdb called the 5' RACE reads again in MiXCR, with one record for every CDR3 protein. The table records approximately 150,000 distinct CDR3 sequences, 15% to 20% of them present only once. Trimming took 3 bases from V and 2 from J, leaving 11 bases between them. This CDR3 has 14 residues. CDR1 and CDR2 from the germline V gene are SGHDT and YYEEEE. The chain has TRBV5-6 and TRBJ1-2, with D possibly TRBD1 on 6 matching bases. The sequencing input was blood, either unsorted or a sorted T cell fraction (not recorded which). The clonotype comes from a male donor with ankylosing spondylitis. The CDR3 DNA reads TGTGCCAGCAGCTATCCCCAGGGGAACTATGGCTACACCTTC. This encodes CASSYPQGNYGYTF.